The clone carrying this TCR beta chain was counted at least ten times. Its antigen is unidentified. The data stem from a study of T cells in Graves' hyperthyroidism and ophthalmopathy. General observations from the study: Within blood appeared most thyroid clonotypes that had expanded above 0.001.

V gave up 0 bases and J gave up 2 bases, with 11 bases separating them. CDR3 length: 15 amino acids. Researchers amplified the TCR beta CDR3 regions from RNA transcripts. Carried out on the TCR CDR3, a first-round RT-PCR used the HTBI primer set. TCRdb reprocessed the multiplex PCR reads via MiXCR and lists one record per CDR3 protein. Of 370,000 or so distinct CDR3 sequences in the sample, about a sixth are singletons; the top ten hold 28%. Patients having uncontrolled infection, another autoimmune disease, pregnancy or lactation were not included. Clinical symptoms, serum thyroxine, TRAb, thyroid ultrasound and orbital computed tomography established diagnosis.

The receptor was derived from a woman aged 18-35 years with Graves' hyperthyroidism that later progressed to Graves' ophthalmopathy. The chain links TRBV12-3 or TRBV12-4 to TRBJ2-7, with no clear D. Input material: blood. The CDR3 spells CASSLARGKPYEQYF. CDR3 DNA: TGTGCCAGCAGTTTAGCGCGAGGAAAACCCTACGAGCAGTACTTC.